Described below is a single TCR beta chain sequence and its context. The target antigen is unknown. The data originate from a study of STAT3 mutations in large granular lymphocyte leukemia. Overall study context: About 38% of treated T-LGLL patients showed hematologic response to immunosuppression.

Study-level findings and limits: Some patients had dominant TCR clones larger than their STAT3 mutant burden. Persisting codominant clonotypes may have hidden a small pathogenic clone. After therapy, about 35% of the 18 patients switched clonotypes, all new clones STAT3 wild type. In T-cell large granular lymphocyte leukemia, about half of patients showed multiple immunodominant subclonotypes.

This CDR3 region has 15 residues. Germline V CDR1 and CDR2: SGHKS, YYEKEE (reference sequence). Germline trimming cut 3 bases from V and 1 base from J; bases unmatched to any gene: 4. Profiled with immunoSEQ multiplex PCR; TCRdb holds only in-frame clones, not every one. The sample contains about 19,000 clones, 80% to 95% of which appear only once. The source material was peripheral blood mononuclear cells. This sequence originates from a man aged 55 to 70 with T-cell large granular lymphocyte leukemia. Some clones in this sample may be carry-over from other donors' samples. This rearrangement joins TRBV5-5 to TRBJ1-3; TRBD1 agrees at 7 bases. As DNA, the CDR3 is TGTGCCAGCAGCTCCGACAGGGTTTCTGGAAACACCATATATTTT. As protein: CASSSDRVSGNTIYF. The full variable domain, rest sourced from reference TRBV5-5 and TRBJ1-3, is DAGVTQSPTHLIKTRGQQVTLRCSPISGHKSVSWYQQVLGQGPQFIFQYYEKEERGRGNFPDRFSARQFPNYSSELNVNALLLGDSALYLCASSSDRVSGNTIYFGEGSWLTVV.